The 28 T cell receptor beta chains presented below share a single source sample, sequenced in a study of early T cells in non-severe SARS-CoV-2 infection. TCRdb reprocessed the 5' RACE reads with MiXCR, giving one entry per CDR3 protein. The sample includes 59,000 or so distinct CDR3 sequences, over 10% seen only once; the top ten take 1.2% to 1.5%. This sample comprised whole blood, obtained at baseline. The source is an adult who was a healthcare worker with PCR-confirmed SARS-CoV-2 infection or an uninfected control (not recorded which).

The V call is TRBV6-2 or TRBV6-3, the J call TRBJ2-1, with TRBD2 identical over 12 bases. The length of the CDR3 is 15 residues. Germline V gene data show CDR1 as MNHEY and CDR2 as SVGEGT. Trimming removed 6 bases from V and 4 bases from J; junction bases left unmatched: 4. DNA for the CDR3: TGTGCCAGCAGACGACTAGCGGGAGAGTACAATGAGCAGTTCTTC. Translating gives CASRRLAGEYNEQFF.

This clonotype has ten or more counts. The V and J genes are TRBV6-5 and TRBJ2-1, with TRBD2 matching over 11 bases. Germline CDR1 reads MNHEY; CDR2 reads SVGAGI. V lost 10 bases to trimming and J lost 7 bases; unmatched junction nucleotides: 12. This CDR3 has 15 residues. The CDR3 DNA sequence: TGTGCCACTACGACTAGCGGGGCCCTGGGTAATGAGCAGTTCTTC. Translating it yields CATTTSGALGNEQFF.

The rearrangement links TRBV6-2 or TRBV6-3 to TRBJ1-5; a weak D match, TRBD1 (5 bases). CDR3 length equals 15 residues. Germline CDR1 MNHEY, CDR2 SVGEGT. V shed 5 bases and J shed 1 base, with 12 bases lying between them. The CDR3 DNA reads as TGTGCCAGCAGTACTCTGGGGCCCAGCAATCAGCCCCAGCATTTT. It specifies CASSTLGPSNQPQHF.

This clonotype was seen more than once but under ten times. The V gene is TRBV10-3, the J gene TRBJ2-5, with D tentatively TRBD1 (5 bases). This CDR3 region has 13 residues. V shed 2 bases and J shed 2 bases, with 6 bases lying between them. Germline CDR1 and CDR2: ENHRY and SYGVKD. The CDR3 DNA sequence: TGTGCCATCAGTGAGGACAGTCAAGAGACCCAGTACTTC. This translates into CAISEDSQETQYF.

The chain uses TRBV29-1 and TRBJ2-1; no firm D call. V lost 3 bases, J lost 10 bases, and 13 bases lay in between. From germline, CDR1 is SQVTM and CDR2 ANQGSEA. This CDR3 has 12 amino acids. The CDR3 sequence is CSVDGLGSEQFF. CDR3 DNA: TGCAGCGTTGACGGCCTTGGATCCGAGCAGTTCTTC.

This clonotype has ten or more counts. This sequence joins TRBV11-2 and TRBJ1-6; 7 bases are shared with TRBD1. The CDR3 totals 15 residues. V shed 5 bases and J 9 bases; nucleotides not matched to a gene: 10. In germline, CDR1 is SGHAT, CDR2 FQNNGV. CDR3 loop: CASSGGDSPFSPLHF. DNA for the CDR3: TGTGCCAGCAGCGGGGGGGACAGCCCCTTTTCACCCCTCCACTTT.

The V call is TRBV20-1, the J call TRBJ1-1; a weak D match, TRBD1 (5 bases). V lost 3 bases and J 8 bases, leaving 16 bases between the germline ends. Germline V gene data show CDR1 as DFQATT and CDR2 as SNEGSKA (reference sequence). This CDR3 is 13 amino acids long. The CDR3 is CSASRGRAVEAFF. The CDR3 DNA reads as TGCAGTGCTAGTCGGGGCAGGGCCGTAGAAGCTTTCTTT.

The gene calls are TRBV7-2 and TRBJ2-2; D is undetermined. The germline gives CDR1 SGHTA, CDR2 FQGNSA. Deletions cut 2 bases from V and 5 bases from J, with 9 bases between. The CDR3 totals 14 residues. The DNA of the CDR3 is TGTGCCAGCAGCTTACAAAGGGTTACCGGGGAGCTGTTTTTT. Amino acid sequence: CASSLQRVTGELFF.

This clonotype has only a few counts. V usage is TRBV19 and J usage is TRBJ2-1; 8 bases match TRBD2. Germline assignment: CDR1 LNHDA and CDR2 SQIVND (reference sequence). V was pared by 5 bases and J by 7 bases, with 4 bases of the junction left unmatched. CDR3 length: 13 amino acids. Here the CDR3 reads CASSVGTSNEQFF. The CDR3 DNA is TGTGCCAGTAGTGTCGGGACTAGTAATGAGCAGTTCTTC.

This clonotype has only a few counts. The chain recombines TRBV12-3 or TRBV12-4 with TRBJ2-1; the match to TRBD1 covers 7 bases. The CDR3 spans 16 residues. V lost 5 bases to trimming and J lost 1 base; unmatched junction nucleotides: 8. CDR3 DNA sequence: TGTGCCAGCAGTCCGAGACAGGGAAGTTCCTACAATGAGCAGTTCTTC. Translated, it gives CASSPRQGSSYNEQFF.

The rearrangement joins TRBV29-1 to TRBJ2-3; TRBD1 matches at 8 bases. The CDR3 sequence is 13 residues long. After removal of 6 bases from V and 2 bases from J, the junction contained 4 bases not matched to a gene. From germline, CDR1 is SQVTM and CDR2 ANQGSEA. CDR3 residues: CSVQGDLTDTQYF. CDR3 in DNA: TGCAGCGTACAGGGGGACCTCACAGATACGCAGTATTTT.

The chain is built from TRBV28 and TRBJ2-5, with no clear D. The CDR3 is made up of 15 amino acids. Germline V lookup: CDR1 MDHEN, CDR2 SYDVKM. V lost 3 bases to trimming and J lost 0 bases, with 11 bases between them. CDR3 in DNA: TGTGCCAGCAGTTTTTCGGACGGACACCAAGAGACCCAGTACTTC. Translation gives CASSFSDGHQETQYF.

The rearrangement links TRBV5-1 to TRBJ2-7; D gene unclear. Per germline, CDR1 SGHRS and CDR2 YFSETQ. The CDR3 extends over 14 amino acids. The germline V and J ends were trimmed by 1 base and 2 bases, with 10 bases remaining between them. The CDR3 DNA is TGCGCCAGCAGCTTGTGGGCAGGTACCTACGAGCAGTACTTC. It specifies CASSLWAGTYEQYF.

In its sample, this clonotype was seen a few times. The V and J genes are TRBV27 and TRBJ2-7; TRBD1 is a possible D gene (6 bases). This CDR3 has 13 residues. Germline assignment: CDR1 MNHEY and CDR2 SMNVEV (reference sequence). V lost 7 bases to trimming and J lost 1 base, with 11 bases between them. The CDR3 sequence is CASKQGPSYEQYF. CDR3 DNA: TGTGCCAGCAAACAGGGCCCTTCCTACGAGCAGTACTTC.

This clonotype has a count of ten or more. This chain joins TRBV27 and TRBJ1-1, with a weak D call TRBD1 (5 bases). V was clipped by 5 bases and J by 6 bases, with 16 bases between them. CDR1 and CDR2 from the germline V gene are MNHEY and SMNVEV (reference sequence). The CDR3 runs 14 residues. CDR3 region: CASSPSQGRAEAFF. The CDR3 DNA is TGTGCCAGCAGTCCCTCGCAGGGTCGCGCTGAAGCTTTCTTT.

The genes are TRBV5-5 and TRBJ2-5, with no clear D. Trimming removed 0 bases at V and 5 bases at J, with 11 bases between. The CDR3 has 14 amino acids. Germline V gene lookup returns CDR1 SGHKS and CDR2 YYEKEE (reference sequence). CDR3 loop: CASSLAERVETQYF. CDR3 DNA sequence: TGTGCCAGCAGCTTGGCCGAAAGGGTCGAGACCCAGTACTTC.

In this sample, this clonotype turned up a few times. The J gene is TRBJ2-5, the V gene TRBV6-5; D is perhaps TRBD2 (6 bases). V was trimmed by 2 bases and J by 3 bases, leaving 13 bases between them. This CDR3 contains 15 residues. Germline V gene sequence: CDR1 MNHEY, CDR2 SVGAGI. CDR3 region: CASSYLSGAKETQYF. CDR3 sequence (DNA): TGTGCCAGCAGTTACCTTTCGGGAGCGAAAGAGACCCAGTACTTC.

This clonotype was seen repeatedly, ten times or more. The rearrangement uses TRBV20-1 and TRBJ1-6, with 9 bases fitting TRBD1. The CDR3 has 15 amino acids. CDR1 and CDR2 (germline): DFQATT, SNEGSKA (reference sequence). V was clipped by 0 bases and J by 8 bases; unmatched bases: 5. CDR3 nucleotides: TGCAGTGCTAGAGATCTGACAGGGGGGGATTCACCCCTCCACTTT. It codes for CSARDLTGGDSPLHF.

There are many counts of this clonotype. The chain has TRBV20-1 and TRBJ1-2; D remains unclear. V was trimmed by 6 bases and J by 7 bases, leaving 12 bases between them. Germline loops: CDR1 DFQATT, CDR2 SNEGSKA (reference sequence). The CDR3 contains 11 residues. CDR3 nucleotide sequence: TGCAGTGCCACATTCACAGCTGGCTACACCTTC. Its translation: CSATFTAGYTF.

The chain has TRBV19 and TRBJ2-7, with D perhaps TRBD1 (5 bases). Trimming cost V 5 bases and J 2 bases, with 7 bases left between them. Germline V gives CDR1 LNHDA, CDR2 SQIVND (reference sequence). The CDR3 totals 12 residues. The DNA for the CDR3 is TGTGCCAGTAGTTCCAGGGCCTACGAGCAGTACTTC. Amino acid sequence: CASSSRAYEQYF.

The chain carries TRBV6-2 or TRBV6-3 and TRBJ2-7, with 9 bases lining up with TRBD1. The CDR3 runs to 14 residues. The germline V gene encodes CDR1 MNHEY and CDR2 SVGEGT. With 3 bases clipped from V and 5 bases from J, the junction kept 5 bases outside the gene matches. In DNA, the CDR3 is TGTGCCAGCAGTTATTGGGACAGGGCGCACGAGCAGTACTTC. Translation: CASSYWDRAHEQYF.

CDR3 amino acids: CASSIALGQSHEQYF. CDR3 DNA: TGTGCCAGTAGTATAGCCCTGGGACAGTCCCACGAGCAGTACTTC. The chain recombines TRBV19 with TRBJ2-7, with 7 nucleotides matching TRBD1. Germline trimming cut 1 base from V and 5 bases from J; bases unmatched to any gene: 8. Germline CDR1 and CDR2: LNHDA and SQIVND (reference sequence). This CDR3 spans 15 amino acids.

This clonotype was detected only a few times. This chain uses TRBV29-1 with TRBJ2-7; D not certain. The germline gives CDR1 SQVTM, CDR2 ANQGSEA. V lost 8 bases, J lost 5 bases, and 13 bases lay in between. The CDR3 contains 11 residues. CDR3 sequence reads: CSSARADEQYF. CDR3 DNA: TGCAGCTCCGCCCGGGCAGACGAGCAGTACTTC.

In its sample, this clonotype was seen a few times. The rearrangement links TRBV28 to TRBJ1-5; 12 bases align to TRBD1. CDR1 is MDHEN, CDR2 SYDVKM, per germline. The CDR3 has 15 residues. V shed 10 bases, J shed 6 bases, and the junction held 10 bases outside the gene matches. The CDR3 sequence: CATRPRDRGRQPQHF. As DNA, the CDR3 is TGTGCCACCCGCCCCCGGGACAGGGGGCGTCAGCCCCAGCATTTT. Complete variable domain (other parts from reference TRBV28 and TRBJ1-5): DVKVTQSSRYLVKRTGEKVFLECVQDMDHENMFWYRQDPGLGLRLIYFSYDVKMKEKGDIPEGYSVSREKKERFSLILESASTNQTSMYLCATRPRDRGRQPQHFGDGTRLSIL.

The rearrangement uses TRBV20-1 and TRBJ2-2; 9 bases are a match to TRBD1. The germline V gene has CDR1 DFQATT and CDR2 SNEGSKA (reference sequence). The CDR3 runs 16 residues. V gave up 6 bases and J gave up 5 bases; unmatched junction bases: 13. For the CDR3, the DNA is TGCAGTGCCTTGGACGATGGGACAGGGAGAACCGGGGAGCTGTTTTTT. As protein: CSALDDGTGRTGELFF.

This clonotype was seen a few times. The chain has TRBV12-3 or TRBV12-4 and TRBJ2-3; 8 nucleotides agree with TRBD2. The J segment lost 0 bases and the V segment lost 6 bases, leaving 8 bases of the junction unmatched. This CDR3 is 16 amino acids long. The CDR3 bases are TGTGCCAGCAGCCCTAGACTAGCGAGAAGCACAGATACGCAGTATTTT. This sequence encodes CASSPRLARSTDTQYF.

The chain combines TRBV9 with TRBJ1-1; D remains unclear. The CDR3 contains 13 residues. V lost 0 bases and J lost 3, with 6 bases in between. CDR1 and CDR2 (germline): SGDLS, YYNGEE. The CDR3 DNA follows: TGTGCCAGCAGCGTAGGGGCGGACACTGAAGCTTTCTTT. Residues: CASSVGADTEAFF. Supplemented by reference TRBV9 and TRBJ1-1, the full variable domain reads DSGVTQTPKHLITATGQRVTLRCSPRSGDLSVYWYQQSLDQGLQFLIQYYNGEERAKGNILERFSAQQFPDLHSELNLSSLELGDSALYFCASSVGADTEAFFGQGTRLTVV.

The chain carries TRBV11-2 and TRBJ2-3; 8 bases are a match to TRBD2. The CDR3 spans 16 residues. The germline V gene encodes CDR1 SGHAT and CDR2 FQNNGV. With V trimmed by 0 bases and J by 6 bases, 8 bases remained unmatched. The CDR3 loop reads CASSLEAAGEGDTQYF. The DNA of the CDR3 is TGTGCCAGCAGCTTAGAGGCAGCGGGAGAGGGTGATACGCAGTATTTT.